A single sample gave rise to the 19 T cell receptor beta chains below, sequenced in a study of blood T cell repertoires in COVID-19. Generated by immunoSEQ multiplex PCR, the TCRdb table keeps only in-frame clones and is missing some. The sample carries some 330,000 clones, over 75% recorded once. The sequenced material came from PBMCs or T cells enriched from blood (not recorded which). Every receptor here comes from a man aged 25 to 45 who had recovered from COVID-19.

This chain's CDR3 is CASSLGPRFGYTF. In DNA form, the CDR3 reads TGTGCCAGCAGTTTAGGCCCCCGGTTTGGCTACACCTTC. The chain couples TRBV12-3 or TRBV12-4 to TRBJ1-2; the D is unclear. V lost 1 base and J 7 bases, leaving 10 bases between the germline ends. This CDR3 has 13 residues.

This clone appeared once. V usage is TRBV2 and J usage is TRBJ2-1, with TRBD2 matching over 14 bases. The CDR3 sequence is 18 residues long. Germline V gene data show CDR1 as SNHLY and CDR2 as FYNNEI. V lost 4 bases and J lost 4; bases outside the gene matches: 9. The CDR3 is CASSGARTSGGPYNEQFF. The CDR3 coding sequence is TGTGCCAGCAGTGGCGCGCGGACTAGCGGGGGGCCTTACAATGAGCAGTTCTTC.

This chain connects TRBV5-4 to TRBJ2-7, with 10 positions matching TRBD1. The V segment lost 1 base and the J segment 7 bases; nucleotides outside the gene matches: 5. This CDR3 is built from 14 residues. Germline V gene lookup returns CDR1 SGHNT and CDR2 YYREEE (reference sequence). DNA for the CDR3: TGTGCCAGCAGCTTGTACGGGACAGGGGAAGAGCAGTACTTC. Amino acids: CASSLYGTGEEQYF.

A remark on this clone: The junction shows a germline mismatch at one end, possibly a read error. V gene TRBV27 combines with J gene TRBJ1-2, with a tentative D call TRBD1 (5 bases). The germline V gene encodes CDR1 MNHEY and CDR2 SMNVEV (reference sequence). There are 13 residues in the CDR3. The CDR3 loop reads CAGSWGPRQSYTF. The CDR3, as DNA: TGTGCCGGCAGCTGGGGCCCCCGACAGTCCTACACCTTC.

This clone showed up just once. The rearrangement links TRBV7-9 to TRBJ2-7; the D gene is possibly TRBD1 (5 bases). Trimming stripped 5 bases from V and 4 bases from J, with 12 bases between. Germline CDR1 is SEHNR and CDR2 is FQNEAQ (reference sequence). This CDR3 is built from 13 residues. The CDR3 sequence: CASSRPTGYEQYF. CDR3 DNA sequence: TGTGCCAGCAGCCGCCCAACAGGATACGAGCAGTACTTC. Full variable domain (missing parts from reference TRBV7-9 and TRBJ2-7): DTGVSQNPRHKITKRGQNVTFRCDPISEHNRLYWYRQTLGQGPEFLTYFQNEAQLEKSRLLSDRFSAERPKGSFSTLEIQRTEQGDSAMYLCASSRPTGYEQYFGPGTRLTVT.

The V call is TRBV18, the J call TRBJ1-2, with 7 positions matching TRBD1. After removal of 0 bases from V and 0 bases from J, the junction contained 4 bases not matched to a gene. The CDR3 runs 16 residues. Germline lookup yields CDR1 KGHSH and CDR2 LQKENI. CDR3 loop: CASSPPMGQTNYGYTF. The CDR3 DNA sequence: TGTGCCAGCTCACCACCGATGGGACAGACTAACTATGGCTACACCTTC.

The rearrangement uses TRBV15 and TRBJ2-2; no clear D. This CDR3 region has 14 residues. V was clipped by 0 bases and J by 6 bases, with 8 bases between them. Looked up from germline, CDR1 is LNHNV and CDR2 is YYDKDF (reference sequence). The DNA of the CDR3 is TGTGCCACCAGCAGAGACAGAGGTCCCGGGGAGCTGTTTTTT. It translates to CATSRDRGPGELFF.

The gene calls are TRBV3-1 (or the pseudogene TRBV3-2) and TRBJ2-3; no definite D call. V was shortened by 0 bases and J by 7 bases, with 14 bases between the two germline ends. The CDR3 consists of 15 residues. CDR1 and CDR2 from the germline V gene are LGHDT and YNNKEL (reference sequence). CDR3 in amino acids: CASSQEIDEENTQYF. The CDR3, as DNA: TGTGCCAGCAGCCAAGAGATAGATGAAGAGAATACGCAGTATTTT.

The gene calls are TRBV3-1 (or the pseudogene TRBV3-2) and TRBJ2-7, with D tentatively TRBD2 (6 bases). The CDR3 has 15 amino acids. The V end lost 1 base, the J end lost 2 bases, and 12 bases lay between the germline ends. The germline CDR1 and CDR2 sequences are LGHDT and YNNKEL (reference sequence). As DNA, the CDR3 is TGTGCCAGCAGCCAAGGGGAAGGAGGGGCCTACGAGCAGTACTTC. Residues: CASSQGEGGAYEQYF.

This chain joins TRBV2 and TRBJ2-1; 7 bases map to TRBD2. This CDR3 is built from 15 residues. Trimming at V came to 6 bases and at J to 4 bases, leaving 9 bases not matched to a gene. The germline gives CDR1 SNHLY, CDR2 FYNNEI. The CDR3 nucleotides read TGTGCCAGCAGCAAGCAGCGGGGAAATTACAATGAGCAGTTCTTC. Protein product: CASSKQRGNYNEQFF.

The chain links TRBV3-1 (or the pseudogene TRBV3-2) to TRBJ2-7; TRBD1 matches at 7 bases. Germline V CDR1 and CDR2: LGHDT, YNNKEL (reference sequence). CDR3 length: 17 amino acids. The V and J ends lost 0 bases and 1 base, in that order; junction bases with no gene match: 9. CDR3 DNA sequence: TGTGCCAGCAGCCAAGAGCGGACAGGCCTTCCGTCCTACGAGCAGTACTTC. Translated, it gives CASSQERTGLPSYEQYF.

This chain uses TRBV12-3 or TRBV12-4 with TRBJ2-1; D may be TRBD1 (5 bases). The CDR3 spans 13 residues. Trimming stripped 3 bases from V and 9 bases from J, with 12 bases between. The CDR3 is CASSFARAGEQFF. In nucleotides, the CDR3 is TGTGCCAGCAGTTTTGCCAGGGCTGGTGAGCAGTTCTTC.

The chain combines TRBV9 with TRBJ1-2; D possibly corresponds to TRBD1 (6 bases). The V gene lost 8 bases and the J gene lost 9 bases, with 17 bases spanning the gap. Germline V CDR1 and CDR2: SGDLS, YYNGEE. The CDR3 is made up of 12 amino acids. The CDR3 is CASSNDRPRYTF. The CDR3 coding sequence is TGTGCCAGTTCCAACGACAGGCCTCGCTACACCTTC.

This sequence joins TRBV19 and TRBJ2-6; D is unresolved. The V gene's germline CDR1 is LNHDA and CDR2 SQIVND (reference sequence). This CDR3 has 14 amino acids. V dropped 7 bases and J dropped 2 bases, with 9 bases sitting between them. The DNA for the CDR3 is TGTGCCAGTACCAGAACCGCTGGGGCCAACGTCCTGACTTTC. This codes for CASTRTAGANVLTF.

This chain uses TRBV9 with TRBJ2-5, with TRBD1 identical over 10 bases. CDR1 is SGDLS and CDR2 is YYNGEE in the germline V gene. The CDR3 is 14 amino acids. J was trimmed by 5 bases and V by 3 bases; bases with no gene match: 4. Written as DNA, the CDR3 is TGTGCCAGCAGCGGACAGGGGGCTGACGAGACCCAGTACTTC. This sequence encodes CASSGQGADETQYF. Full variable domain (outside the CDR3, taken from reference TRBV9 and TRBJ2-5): DSGVTQTPKHLITATGQRVTLRCSPRSGDLSVYWYQQSLDQGLQFLIQYYNGEERAKGNILERFSAQQFPDLHSELNLSSLELGDSALYFCASSGQGADETQYFGPGTRLLVL.

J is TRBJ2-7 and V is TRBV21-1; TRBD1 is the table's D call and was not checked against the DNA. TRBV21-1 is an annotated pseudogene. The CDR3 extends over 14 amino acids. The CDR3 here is CASSPCARVYEQYF. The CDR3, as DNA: TGTGCCAGCAGCCCTTGTGCCAGGGTCTACGAGCAGTACTTC.

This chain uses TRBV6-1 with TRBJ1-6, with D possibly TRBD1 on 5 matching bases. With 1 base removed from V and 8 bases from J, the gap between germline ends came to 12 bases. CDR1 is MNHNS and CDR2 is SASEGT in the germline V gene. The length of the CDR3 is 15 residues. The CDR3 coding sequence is TGTGCCAGCAGTGAAGGACACCAAGGGGATTCACCCCTCCACTTT. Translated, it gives CASSEGHQGDSPLHF.

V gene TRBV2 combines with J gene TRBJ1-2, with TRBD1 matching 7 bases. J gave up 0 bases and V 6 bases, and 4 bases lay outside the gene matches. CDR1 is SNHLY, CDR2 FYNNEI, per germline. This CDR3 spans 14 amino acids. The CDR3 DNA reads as TGTGCCAGCAGCCTGGGACAGCCTAACTATGGCTACACCTTC. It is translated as CASSLGQPNYGYTF.

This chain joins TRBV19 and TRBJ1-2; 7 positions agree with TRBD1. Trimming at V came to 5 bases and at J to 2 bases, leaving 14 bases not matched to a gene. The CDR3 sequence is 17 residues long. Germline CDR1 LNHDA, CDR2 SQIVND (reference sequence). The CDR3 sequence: CASSPLRGQGGNYGYTF. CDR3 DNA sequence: TGTGCCAGTAGTCCCCTGAGGGGGCAGGGAGGAAACTATGGCTACACCTTC.